One and the same sample provided the 19 T cell receptor beta chains below, sequenced in a study of blood T cell repertoires in COVID-19. TCRdb's copy holds only in-frame clones and misses some; the assay was immunoSEQ multiplex PCR. This table has approximately 110,000 clones, approximately 85% appearing once. The sequenced sample consisted of peripheral blood. The receptors stem from a man aged 40-55 years with acute or convalescent COVID-19.

This rearrangement joins TRBV2 to TRBJ2-3; D perhaps matches TRBD2 (7 bases). The germline gives CDR1 SNHLY, CDR2 FYNNEI. The CDR3 has 16 residues. V was clipped by 7 bases and J by 0 bases, with 17 bases between them. The CDR3 sequence: CASNAGAPFSTDTQYF. In DNA form, the CDR3 reads TGTGCCAGCAACGCGGGGGCCCCTTTTAGCACAGATACGCAGTATTTT.

The V and J genes are TRBV15 and TRBJ1-2, with D possibly matching TRBD1 (6 bases). Germline V lookup: CDR1 LNHNV, CDR2 YYDKDF (reference sequence). The length of the CDR3 is 14 residues. Trimming pared 4 bases from V and 2 bases from J, leaving 11 bases between. The CDR3 bases are TGTGCCACCAGCATCAGGACAGACAACTATGGCTACACCTTC. Residues: CATSIRTDNYGYTF.

The chain employs TRBV3-1 (or the pseudogene TRBV3-2) and TRBJ2-3, with 11 bases lining up with TRBD2. This CDR3 is built from 15 residues. Germline V gene data show CDR1 as LGHDT and CDR2 as YNNKEL (reference sequence). Trimming at V came to 6 bases and at J to 2 bases, leaving 4 bases not matched to a gene. The CDR3 loop reads CASSPSGGLTDTQYF. DNA of the CDR3: TGTGCCAGCAGTCCTAGCGGGGGGCTCACAGATACGCAGTATTTT.

The V call is TRBV3-1 (or the pseudogene TRBV3-2), the J call TRBJ1-4, with D unresolved. Germline CDR1 is LGHDT and CDR2 is YNNKEL (reference sequence). This CDR3 contains 16 residues. Trimming took 0 bases from V and 3 from J, leaving 11 bases between them. Written as DNA, the CDR3 is TGTGCCAGCAGCCAAGATCCCCAGGCGCCTAATGAAAAACTGTTTTTT. Its translation: CASSQDPQAPNEKLFF.

The chain is built from TRBV5-6 and TRBJ1-2; 9 bases line up with TRBD1. The CDR3 covers 14 residues. Germline CDR1 and CDR2: SGHDT and YYEEEE. J gave up 6 bases and V 0 bases, and 3 bases lay outside the gene matches. The CDR3 sequence: CASSLGGQGDGYTF. CDR3 DNA: TGTGCCAGCAGCTTGGGGGGACAGGGTGATGGCTACACCTTC.

The rearrangement joins TRBV18 to TRBJ1-3; 7 bases agree with TRBD1. Germline lookup yields CDR1 KGHSH and CDR2 LQKENI. The CDR3 consists of 15 residues. Unmatched junction bases numbered 6, after V lost 5 bases and J lost 2 bases. CDR3: CASSSRTGPGNTIYF. The CDR3 coding sequence is TGTGCCAGCTCATCCCGGACAGGACCTGGAAACACCATATATTTT. Full variable domain (missing parts from reference TRBV18 and TRBJ1-3): NAGVMQNPRHLVRRRGQEARLRCSPMKGHSHVYWYRQLPEEGLKFMVYLQKENIIDESGMPKERFSAEFPKEGPSILRIQQVVRGDSAAYFCASSSRTGPGNTIYFGEGSWLTVV.

This clone was counted once. The genes are TRBV10-2 and TRBJ1-1, with TRBD1 matching over 11 bases. CDR3 length equals 13 residues. In germline, CDR1 is WSHSY, CDR2 SAAADI. V gave up 2 bases and J gave up 11 bases; unmatched junction bases: 4. CDR3 region: CASSERTGGLAFF. CDR3 nucleotides: TGCGCCAGCAGTGAGAGGACAGGGGGCTTGGCTTTCTTT.

Only a few counts were recorded for this clone. For the CDR3, the DNA is TGTGCCAGTAGTGAGGGACTAGCGGCCTTTTATAATAAACTCAATGAGCAGTTCTTC. Encoded protein: CASSEGLAAFYNKLNEQFF. The chain employs TRBV19 and TRBJ2-1; 11 nucleotides agree with TRBD2. Trimming cost V 5 bases and J 6 bases; bases outside gene matches: 18. Germline V gene lookup returns CDR1 LNHDA and CDR2 SQIVND (reference sequence). The CDR3 runs to 19 residues.

This chain links TRBV7-9 with TRBJ1-1, with 8 bases matching TRBD1. The CDR3 loop spans 14 amino acids. The germline V gene encodes CDR1 SEHNR and CDR2 FQNEAQ (reference sequence). V was clipped by 5 bases and J by 6 bases; unmatched bases: 8. The CDR3 region has the DNA TGTGCCAGCAGCCACAGGGGGGTTGACGCTGAAGCTTTCTTT. It translates to CASSHRGVDAEAFF. Filled out from reference TRBV7-9 and TRBJ1-1, the complete variable domain reads DTGVSQNPRHKITKRGQNVTFRCDPISEHNRLYWYRQTLGQGPEFLTYFQNEAQLEKSRLLSDRFSAERPKGSFSTLEIQRTEQGDSAMYLCASSHRGVDAEAFFGQGTRLTVV.

V gene TRBV9 combines with J gene TRBJ2-2; 10 bases are a match to TRBD2. CDR3 length: 16 residues. V trimming: 4 bases; J trimming: 9 bases; junction bases outside the gene matches: 12. Germline-derived CDR1 and CDR2 are SGDLS and YYNGEE. Here the CDR3 reads CASSHYSGTSERELFF. DNA for the CDR3: TGTGCCAGCAGCCACTATTCCGGGACTAGCGAGCGGGAGCTGTTTTTT.

The chain has TRBV3-1 (or the pseudogene TRBV3-2) and TRBJ1-3, with 9 bases identical to TRBD1. J was trimmed by 9 bases and V by 4 bases; bases with no gene match: 10. This CDR3 is 15 amino acids long. Germline values: CDR1 LGHDT, CDR2 YNNKEL (reference sequence). The CDR3 loop reads CASSLTGTGRTTIYF. In nucleotides, the CDR3 is TGTGCCAGCAGCCTCACGGGGACAGGGAGGACCACCATATATTTT.

The chain joins TRBV4-2 to TRBJ2-1; tentatively, D is TRBD1 (5 bases). Trimming removed 1 base at V and 7 bases at J, with 17 bases between. Germline-derived CDR1 and CDR2 are LGHNA and YNFKEQ. This CDR3 region has 16 residues. The CDR3 coding sequence is TGTGCCAGCAGCCAAGTCCTCAGGGATCTAGGGAATGAGCAGTTCTTC. Its translation is CASSQVLRDLGNEQFF.

Turning to this clone: The sample contains more than one DNA sequence encoding this CDR3. The gene calls are TRBV6-1 and TRBJ2-3, with 7 positions matching TRBD2. The V gene's germline CDR1 is MNHNS and CDR2 SASEGT. The ends lost 1 base at V and 3 bases at J; junction bases unmatched: 4. The CDR3 consists of 15 residues. CDR3 DNA sequence: TGTGCCAGCAGTGAAGGTCTAGCGGTGACAGATACGCAGTATTTT. Its protein product is CASSEGLAVTDTQYF.

The chain employs TRBV4-2 and TRBJ2-1; 12 nucleotides line up with TRBD2. CDR1 and CDR2 (germline): LGHNA, YNFKEQ. Germline trimming cut 2 bases from V and 5 bases from J; bases unmatched to any gene: 4. The CDR3 runs 16 residues. The CDR3 DNA sequence: TGTGCCAGCAGCCAAAGACTAGCGGGAGCGGACAATGAGCAGTTCTTC. Residues: CASSQRLAGADNEQFF.

V usage is TRBV28 and J usage is TRBJ1-5; D gene unclear. There are 16 residues in the CDR3. Germline lookup yields CDR1 MDHEN and CDR2 SYDVKM. Trimming left V 3 bases short and J 0 bases short, with 12 bases between. For the CDR3, the DNA is TGTGCCAGCAGTTTGATGGGTGACTATAGCAATCAGCCCCAGCATTTT. Amino acids: CASSLMGDYSNQPQHF.

A note on this clone: The same CDR3 can be traced to other DNA sequences in this sample. CDR3 in amino acids: CASSLQGGNQPQHF. CDR3 nucleotides: TGCGCCAGCAGCTTGCAGGGCGGCAATCAGCCCCAGCATTTT. The chain recombines TRBV5-1 with TRBJ1-5, with a weak D call TRBD1 (5 bases). The germline V gene encodes CDR1 SGHRS and CDR2 YFSETQ. The CDR3 is 14 amino acids. Trimming cost V 1 base and J 2 bases, with 7 bases left between them.

The chain couples TRBV29-1 to TRBJ2-5; D is unclear. CDR3 length: 17 amino acids. Trimming pared 3 bases from V and 1 base from J, leaving 21 bases between. CDR1 and CDR2 (germline): SQVTM, ANQGSEA. The CDR3 nucleotides read TGCAGCGTTGATGACCAAGCGATCGGTAAATGCCAAGAGACCCAGTACTTC. It codes for CSVDDQAIGKCQETQYF.

This clone was observed a few times. The chain employs TRBV6-1 and TRBJ1-3; D uncertain. Looked up from germline, CDR1 is MNHNS and CDR2 is SASEGT. CDR3 length: 14 amino acids. The germline V and J ends were trimmed by 0 bases and 4 bases, with 7 bases remaining between them. The CDR3 nucleotides are TGTGCCAGCAGTGAAGCCGCCGGGGGAAACACCATATATTTT. Residues: CASSEAAGGNTIYF.

V gene TRBV27 combines with J gene TRBJ2-2; D gene ambiguous. This CDR3 has 12 amino acids. The germline V gene encodes CDR1 MNHEY and CDR2 SMNVEV (reference sequence). The V and J ends lost 11 bases and 1 base respectively, with 8 bases between them. This CDR3 is CASRRNTGELFF. The CDR3 DNA follows: TGTGCCTCAAGGAGGAACACCGGGGAGCTGTTTTTT.